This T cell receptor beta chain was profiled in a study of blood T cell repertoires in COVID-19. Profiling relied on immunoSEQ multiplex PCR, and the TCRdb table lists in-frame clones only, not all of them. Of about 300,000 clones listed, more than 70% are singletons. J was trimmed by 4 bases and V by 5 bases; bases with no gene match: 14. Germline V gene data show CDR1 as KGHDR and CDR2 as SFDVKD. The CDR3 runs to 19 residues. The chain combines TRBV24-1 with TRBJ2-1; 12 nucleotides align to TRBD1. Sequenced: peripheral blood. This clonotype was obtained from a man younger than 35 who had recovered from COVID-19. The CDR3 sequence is CATSGPGTGGGVGYNEQFF. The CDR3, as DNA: TGTGCCACCAGTGGCCCCGGGACAGGGGGCGGTGTGGGATACAATGAGCAGTTCTTC.